The T cell receptor (beta chain) under discussion was sequenced for a study of blood T cells in healthy people across ages. Next came a second PCR, run for about 7 to 12 cycles, which used a sample-barcoded 5' primer along with a J-beta primer mix. TCRdb redid the calling of the 5' RACE reads with MiXCR, one entry per CDR3 protein. The sample comprises 700,000 to 1,000,000 distinct CDR3 sequences, roughly 44% of which are singletons, and roughly 19% rests with the top ten. This CDR3 has 18 amino acids. V trimming: 4 bases; J trimming: 4 bases; junction bases outside the gene matches: 12. Germline-derived CDR1 and CDR2 are SGHRS and YFSETQ.

The chain joins TRBV5-1 to TRBJ2-1; TRBD2 matches at 12 bases. The receptor comes from a man between 60 and 75 years old in good health. Source material: blood. The CDR3 bases are TGCGCCAGCAGCCCCGGCCACATGACTAGCGGGAGATACAATGAGCAGTTCTTC. This encodes CASSPGHMTSGRYNEQFF.